The following is a T cell receptor (beta chain) sequence with its context. What it recognizes is unknown. These data come from a study of cytomegalovirus exposure and HLA in healthy donors. Study observations and caveats: Reportedly, HLA-A and HLA-B alleles of most subjects were accurately predicted from TCR beta.

60 Vbeta and 13 Jbeta primers were used in PCR. Using immunoSEQ multiplex PCR, the repertoire was profiled, and TCRdb retains in-frame clones only, with some absent. The sample holds 150,000 to 200,000 clones; 77% are singletons and the top ten take 1.5% to 2%. This clonotype was sampled from a woman under 40 in good health and CMV-seronegative. Sequenced: PBMCs.

The CDR3 spells CASSLTGISGNTIYF. The CDR3 DNA reads as TGTGCCAGCAGCTTAACAGGGATTAGTGGAAACACCATATATTTT. The gene calls are TRBV7-2 and TRBJ1-3, with D possibly matching TRBD1 (6 bases). CDR3 size: 15 residues. The V gene lost 2 bases and the J gene lost 3 bases, with 11 bases spanning the gap. Per germline, CDR1 SGHTA and CDR2 FQGNSA.